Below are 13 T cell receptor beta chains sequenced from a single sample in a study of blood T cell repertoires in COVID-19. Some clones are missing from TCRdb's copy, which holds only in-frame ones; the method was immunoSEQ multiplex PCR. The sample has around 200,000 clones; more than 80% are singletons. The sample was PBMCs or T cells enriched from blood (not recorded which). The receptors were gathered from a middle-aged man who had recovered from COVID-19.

The chain's CDR3 is CASSIGYREVTEAFF. The CDR3, as DNA: TGTGCCAGTAGTATCGGCTACAGGGAAGTTACTGAAGCTTTCTTT. The V call is TRBV19, the J call TRBJ1-1; D is possibly TRBD1 (6 bases). V was trimmed by 3 bases and J by 5 bases, leaving 16 bases between them. Germline CDR1 and CDR2: LNHDA and SQIVND (reference sequence). The CDR3 spans 15 residues.

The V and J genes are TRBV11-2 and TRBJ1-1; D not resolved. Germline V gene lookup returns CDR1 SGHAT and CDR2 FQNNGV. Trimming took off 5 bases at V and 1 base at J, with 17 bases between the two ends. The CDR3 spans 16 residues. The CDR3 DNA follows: TGTGCCAGCAGCCTAACCATTGGACGGGAGAACACTGAAGCTTTCTTT. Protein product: CASSLTIGRENTEAFF.

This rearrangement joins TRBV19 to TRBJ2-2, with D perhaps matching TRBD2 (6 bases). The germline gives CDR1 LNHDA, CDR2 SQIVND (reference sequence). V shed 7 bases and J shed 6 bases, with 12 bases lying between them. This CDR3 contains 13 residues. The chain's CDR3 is CASTMTGAGELFF. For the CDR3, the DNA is TGTGCCAGTACCATGACGGGGGCCGGGGAGCTGTTTTTT.

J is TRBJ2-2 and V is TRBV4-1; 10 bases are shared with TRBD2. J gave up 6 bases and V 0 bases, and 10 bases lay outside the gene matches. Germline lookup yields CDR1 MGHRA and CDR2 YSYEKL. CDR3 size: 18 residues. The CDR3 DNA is TGCGCCAGCAGCCAAGAAGGTGTGGCTAGCGGGGGATCCGGGGAGCTGTTTTTT. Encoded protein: CASSQEGVASGGSGELFF.

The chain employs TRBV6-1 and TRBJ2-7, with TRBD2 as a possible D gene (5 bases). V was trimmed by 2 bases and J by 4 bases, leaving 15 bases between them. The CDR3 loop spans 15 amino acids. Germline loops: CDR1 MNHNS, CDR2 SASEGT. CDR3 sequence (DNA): TGTGCCAGCAGTGAACTTGGTCCCGAGGGTTACGAGCAGTACTTC. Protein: CASSELGPEGYEQYF.

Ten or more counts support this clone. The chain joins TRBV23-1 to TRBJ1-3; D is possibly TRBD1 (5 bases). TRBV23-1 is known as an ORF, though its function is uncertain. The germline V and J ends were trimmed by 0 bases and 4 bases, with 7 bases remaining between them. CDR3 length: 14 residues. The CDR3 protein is CASSQSRGGNTIYF. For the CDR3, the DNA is TGCGCCAGCAGTCAATCTAGGGGCGGAAACACCATATATTTT.

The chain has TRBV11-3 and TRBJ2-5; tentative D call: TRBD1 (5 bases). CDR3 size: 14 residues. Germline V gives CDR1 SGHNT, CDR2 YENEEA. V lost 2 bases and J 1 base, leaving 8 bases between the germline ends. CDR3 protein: CASSLSRGQETQYF. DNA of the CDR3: TGTGCCAGCAGCTTAAGTAGGGGCCAAGAGACCCAGTACTTC.

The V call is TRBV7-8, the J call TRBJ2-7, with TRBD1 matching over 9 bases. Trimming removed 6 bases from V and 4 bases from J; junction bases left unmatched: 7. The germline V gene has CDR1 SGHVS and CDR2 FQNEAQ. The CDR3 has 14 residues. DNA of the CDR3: TGTGCCAGCAGTCCCGGGACAGGGCAATACGAGCAGTACTTC. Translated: CASSPGTGQYEQYF. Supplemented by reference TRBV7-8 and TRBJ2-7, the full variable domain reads GAGVSQSPRYKVAKRGQDVALRCDPISGHVSLFWYQQALGQGPEFLTYFQNEAQLDKSGLPSDRFFAERPEGSVSTLKIQRTQQEDSAVYLCASSPGTGQYEQYFGPGTRLTVT.

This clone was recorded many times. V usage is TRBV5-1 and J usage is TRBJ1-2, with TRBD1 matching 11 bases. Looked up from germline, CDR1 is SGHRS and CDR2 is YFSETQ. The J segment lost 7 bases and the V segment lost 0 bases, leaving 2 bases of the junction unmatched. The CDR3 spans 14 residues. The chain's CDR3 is CASSLAGTGGGYTF. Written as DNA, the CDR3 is TGCGCCAGCAGCTTGGCCGGGACAGGGGGTGGCTACACCTTC.

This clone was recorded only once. The CDR3 DNA is TGTGCCACCAGCCGCCTATTGAACACTGAAGCTTTCTTT. Its protein is CATSRLLNTEAFF. The chain employs TRBV15 and TRBJ1-1, with unresolved D. V was cut by 5 bases and J by 0 bases, with 7 bases left in between. CDR3 size: 13 residues. Germline V gives CDR1 LNHNV, CDR2 YYDKDF (reference sequence).

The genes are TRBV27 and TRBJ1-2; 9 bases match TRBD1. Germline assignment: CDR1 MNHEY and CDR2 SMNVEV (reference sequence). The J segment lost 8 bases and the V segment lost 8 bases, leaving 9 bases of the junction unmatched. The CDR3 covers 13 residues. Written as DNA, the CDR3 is TGTGCCAGCGGTACCGGGACAGGGAAAGGCTACACCTTC. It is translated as CASGTGTGKGYTF.

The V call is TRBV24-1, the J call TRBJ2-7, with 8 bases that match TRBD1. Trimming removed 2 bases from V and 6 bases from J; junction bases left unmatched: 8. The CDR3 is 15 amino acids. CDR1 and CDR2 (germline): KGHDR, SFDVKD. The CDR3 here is CATSDSKLDRVEQYF. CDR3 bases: TGTGCCACCAGTGATTCTAAGTTGGACAGGGTCGAGCAGTACTTC.

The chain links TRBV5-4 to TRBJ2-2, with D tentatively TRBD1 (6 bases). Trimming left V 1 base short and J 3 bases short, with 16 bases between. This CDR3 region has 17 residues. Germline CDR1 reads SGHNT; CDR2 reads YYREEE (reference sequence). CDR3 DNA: TGTGCCAGCAGCTTGTTAGCCCAGGGGCGAGACACCGGGGAGCTGTTTTTT. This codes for CASSLLAQGRDTGELFF.